This T cell receptor beta chain was observed in a study of PD-L1 blockade in urothelial cancer. Some clones are missing from TCRdb's copy, which holds only in-frame ones; the method was immunoSEQ multiplex PCR. This sample carries just over 50,000 clones, approximately 75% of them seen once, and the ten largest clones take 3.6%. The CDR3 contains 13 residues. Trimming took off 6 bases at V and 1 base at J, with 10 bases between the two ends. Per germline, CDR1 SGDLS and CDR2 YYNGEE. The chain is built from TRBV9 and TRBJ1-1; no firm D call. This clonotype originated in a man between 65 and 79 years old with urothelial cancer. This specimen consisted of PBMCs, obtained around atezolizumab (anti-PD-L1) treatment. CDR3 in amino acids: CASNQGENTEAFF. The CDR3 DNA is TGTGCCAGCAATCAAGGAGAGAACACTGAAGCTTTCTTT.